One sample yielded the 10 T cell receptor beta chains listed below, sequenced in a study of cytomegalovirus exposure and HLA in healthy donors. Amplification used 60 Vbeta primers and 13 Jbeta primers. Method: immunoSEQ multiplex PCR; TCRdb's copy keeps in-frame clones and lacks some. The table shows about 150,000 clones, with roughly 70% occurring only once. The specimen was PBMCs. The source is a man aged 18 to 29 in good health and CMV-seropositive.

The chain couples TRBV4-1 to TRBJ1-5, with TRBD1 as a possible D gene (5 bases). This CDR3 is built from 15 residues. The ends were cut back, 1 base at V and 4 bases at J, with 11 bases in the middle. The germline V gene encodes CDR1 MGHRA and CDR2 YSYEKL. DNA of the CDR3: TGCGCCAGCAGCCAAGCCAGGGACTTAAATCAGCCCCAGCATTTT. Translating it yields CASSQARDLNQPQHF.

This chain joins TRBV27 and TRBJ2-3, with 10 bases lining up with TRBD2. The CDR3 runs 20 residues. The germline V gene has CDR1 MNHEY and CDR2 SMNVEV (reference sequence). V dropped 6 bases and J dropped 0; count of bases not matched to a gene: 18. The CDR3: CASSRSKPGLAQYSTDTQYF. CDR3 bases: TGTGCCAGCAGCCGATCCAAACCGGGACTAGCGCAGTATAGCACAGATACGCAGTATTTT.

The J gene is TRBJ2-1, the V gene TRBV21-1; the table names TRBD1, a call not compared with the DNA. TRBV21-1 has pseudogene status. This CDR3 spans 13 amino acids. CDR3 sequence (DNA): TGTGCCAGCAGCCAACCCGTGACAGCTGAGCAGTTCTTC. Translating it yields CASSQPVTAEQFF.

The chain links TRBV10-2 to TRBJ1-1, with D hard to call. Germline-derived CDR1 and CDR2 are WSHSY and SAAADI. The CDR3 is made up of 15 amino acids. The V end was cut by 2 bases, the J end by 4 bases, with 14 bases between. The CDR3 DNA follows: TGCGCCAGCAGTGAGCCGGGGTGGGGTGGCACTGAAGCTTTCTTT. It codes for CASSEPGWGGTEAFF.

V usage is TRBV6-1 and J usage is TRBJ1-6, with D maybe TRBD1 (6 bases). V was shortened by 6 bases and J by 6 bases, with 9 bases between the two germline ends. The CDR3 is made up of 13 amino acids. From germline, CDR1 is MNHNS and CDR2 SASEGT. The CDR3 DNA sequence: TGTGCCAGCAGCGCGGACAGTAATTCACCCCTCCACTTT. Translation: CASSADSNSPLHF.

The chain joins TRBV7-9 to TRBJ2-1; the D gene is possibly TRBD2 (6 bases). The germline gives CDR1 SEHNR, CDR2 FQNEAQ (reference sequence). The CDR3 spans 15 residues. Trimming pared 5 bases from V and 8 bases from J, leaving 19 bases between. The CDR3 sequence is CASSQYGTVGDEQFF. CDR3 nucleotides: TGTGCCAGCAGCCAATACGGGACTGTAGGCGATGAGCAGTTCTTC. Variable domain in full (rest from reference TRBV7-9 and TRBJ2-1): DTGVSQNPRHKITKRGQNVTFRCDPISEHNRLYWYRQTLGQGPEFLTYFQNEAQLEKSRLLSDRFSAERPKGSFSTLEIQRTEQGDSAMYLCASSQYGTVGDEQFFGPGTRLTVL.

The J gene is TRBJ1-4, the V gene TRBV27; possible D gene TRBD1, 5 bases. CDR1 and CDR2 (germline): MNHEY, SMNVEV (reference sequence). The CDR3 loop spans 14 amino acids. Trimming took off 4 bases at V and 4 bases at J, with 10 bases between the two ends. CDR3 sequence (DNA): TGTGCCAGCAGTTCCGACAGACGTAATGAAAAACTGTTTTTT. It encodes CASSSDRRNEKLFF.

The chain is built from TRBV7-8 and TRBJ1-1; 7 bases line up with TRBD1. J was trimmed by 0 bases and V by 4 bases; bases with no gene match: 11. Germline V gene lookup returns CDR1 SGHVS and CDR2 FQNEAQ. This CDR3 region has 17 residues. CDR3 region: CASSSRTGRIMNTEAFF. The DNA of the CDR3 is TGTGCCAGCAGCTCCCGGACAGGTCGCATTATGAACACTGAAGCTTTCTTT.

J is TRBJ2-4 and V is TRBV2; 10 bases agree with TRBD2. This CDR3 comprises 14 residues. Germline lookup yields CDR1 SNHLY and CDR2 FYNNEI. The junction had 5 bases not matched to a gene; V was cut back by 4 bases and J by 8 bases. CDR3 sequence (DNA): TGTGCCAGCAGTGTAATAGCGGGGGGCGACATTCAGTACTTC. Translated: CASSVIAGGDIQYF.

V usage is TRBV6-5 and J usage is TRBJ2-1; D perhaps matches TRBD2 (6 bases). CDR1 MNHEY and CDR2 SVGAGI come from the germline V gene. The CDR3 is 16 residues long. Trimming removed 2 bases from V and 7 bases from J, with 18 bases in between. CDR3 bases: TGTGCCAGCAGTTACAGTACGGGAGAGGTGGGGAATGAGCAGTTCTTC. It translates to CASSYSTGEVGNEQFF.